A single sample gave rise to the 30 T cell receptor beta chains below, sequenced in a study of shared clonotypes between healthy human individuals. Assay used: immunoSEQ multiplex PCR; TCRdb lists only in-frame clones, some missing. The table records more than 550,000 clones, 90% of them present only once. The sequencing sample was made of memory CD8+ T cells from PBMCs. Subset: CD45RO+ cells pooled with CCR7-negative TemRA cells. These receptors came from a man aged 18 to 30 in good health. Some clones in this sample may be carry-over from other donors' samples.

The chain joins TRBV7-6 to TRBJ1-4; tentative D call: TRBD1 (5 bases). Trimming cost V 7 bases and J 4 bases, with 16 bases left between them. Germline V lookup: CDR1 SGHVS, CDR2 FNYEAQ. CDR3 length equals 15 residues. CDR3 in amino acids: CASTTPGGNNEKLFF. CDR3 nucleotide sequence: TGTGCCAGCACCACCCCGGGGGGAAATAATGAAAAACTGTTTTTT. Together with reference TRBV7-6 and TRBJ1-4, the CDR3 gives the full variable domain: GAGVSQSPRYKVTKRGQDVALRCDPISGHVSLYWYRQALGQGPEFLTYFNYEAQQDKSGLPNDRFSAERPEGSISTLTIQRTEQRDSAMYRCASTTPGGNNEKLFFGSGTQLSVL.

The chain carries TRBV11-2 and TRBJ2-7, with D unclear. The CDR3 has 12 residues. The V gene's germline CDR1 is SGHAT and CDR2 FQNNGV. The V gene lost 6 bases and the J gene lost 3 bases, with 9 bases spanning the gap. CDR3 amino acids: CASRPNYYEQYF. CDR3 DNA sequence: TGTGCCAGCAGACCCAACTACTACGAGCAGTACTTC.

The CDR3 sequence: CASSSQGAFGELFF. In DNA form, the CDR3 reads TGTGCCAGCAGCTCACAGGGGGCTTTCGGGGAGCTGTTTTTT. The rearrangement uses TRBV11-2 and TRBJ2-2, with 9 bases that match TRBD1. V shed 4 bases and J 7 bases; nucleotides not matched to a gene: 4. CDR1 and CDR2 (germline): SGHAT, FQNNGV. There are 14 residues in the CDR3.

This clone was counted once. V gene TRBV7-6 combines with J gene TRBJ1-1; TRBD1 matches 9 bases. V dropped 0 bases and J dropped 6; count of bases not matched to a gene: 11. The CDR3 is 17 residues long. CDR1 is SGHVS, CDR2 FNYEAQ, per germline. CDR3 bases: TGTGCCAGCAGCTTAGCGCGGGGGACAGGGTCGTTCGCTGAAGCTTTCTTT. Its translation: CASSLARGTGSFAEAFF.

This chain uses TRBV29-1 with TRBJ2-2; no definite D call. The V end was cut by 1 base, the J end by 5 bases, with 11 bases between. The CDR3 loop spans 14 amino acids. Germline assignment: CDR1 SQVTM and CDR2 ANQGSEA. CDR3 loop: CSVEGQHPTGELFF. CDR3 in DNA: TGCAGCGTTGAAGGGCAGCACCCGACCGGGGAGCTGTTTTTT.

The J gene is TRBJ2-7, the V gene TRBV7-9, with D possibly being TRBD1 or TRBD2 (5 bases each). Germline V CDR1 and CDR2: SEHNR, FQNEAQ (reference sequence). The CDR3 is made up of 14 amino acids. V lost 5 bases and J 5 bases, leaving 16 bases between the germline ends. CDR3 sequence reads: CASSAGTAPDEQYF. The DNA for the CDR3 is TGTGCCAGCAGCGCTGGGACCGCGCCCGACGAGCAGTACTTC.

J is TRBJ2-7 and V is TRBV7-9, with a weak D call TRBD2 (6 bases). Germline CDR1 and CDR2: SEHNR and FQNEAQ (reference sequence). V lost 1 base to trimming and J lost 5 bases, with 12 bases between them. The CDR3 is 14 amino acids. The CDR3 is CASSLGGGVNEQYF. The CDR3 nucleotides read TGTGCCAGCAGCTTAGGAGGAGGGGTCAACGAGCAGTACTTC.

The chain links TRBV4-3 to TRBJ1-2, with D possibly being TRBD1 (6 bases). Trimming removed 4 bases from V and 6 bases from J, with 18 bases in between. The germline CDR1 and CDR2 sequences are LGHNA and YSLEER. This CDR3 region has 15 residues. CDR3 region: CASSPRRGGFDGYTF. The CDR3 nucleotides read TGCGCCAGCAGCCCACGGAGGGGGGGATTCGATGGCTACACCTTC.

A note on this clone: This sample includes further DNA sequences coding for the same CDR3. V gene TRBV18 combines with J gene TRBJ2-7; possible D gene TRBD1, 5 bases. There are 14 residues in the CDR3. With 3 bases removed from V and 0 bases from J, the gap between germline ends came to 9 bases. In germline, CDR1 is KGHSH, CDR2 LQKENI. CDR3 protein: CASSPDRDSYEQYF. The CDR3 bases are TGTGCCAGCTCACCCGACAGAGACTCCTACGAGCAGTACTTC.

This chain links TRBV2 with TRBJ2-1, with 10 bases aligning to TRBD2. The CDR3 is 17 residues long. Per the germline V gene, CDR1 is SNHLY and CDR2 is FYNNEI. J gave up 0 bases and V 7 bases, and 9 bases lay outside the gene matches. The CDR3 is CASKPSGSESSYNEQFF. CDR3 in DNA: TGTGCCAGCAAGCCTAGCGGGAGCGAGAGCTCCTACAATGAGCAGTTCTTC.

This clone was seen just once. The V and J genes are TRBV27 and TRBJ2-2, with D unclear. CDR3 length equals 15 residues. V lost 3 bases and J 3 bases, leaving 11 bases between the germline ends. Germline CDR1 and CDR2: MNHEY and SMNVEV (reference sequence). CDR3 DNA sequence: TGTGCCAGCAGTTTTTTCTCCCCCTACACCGGGGAGCTGTTTTTT. Amino acid sequence: CASSFFSPYTGELFF.

The V and J genes are TRBV18 and TRBJ2-3; D is possibly TRBD1 or TRBD2 (5 bases each). V gave up 0 bases and J gave up 3 bases, with 13 bases separating them. Germline CDR1 is KGHSH and CDR2 is LQKENI. The CDR3 has 16 residues. The DNA of the CDR3 is TGTGCCAGCTCACCACCGGACACCCCGGGGACAGATACGCAGTATTTT. As protein: CASSPPDTPGTDTQYF.

As DNA, the CDR3 is TGTGCCAGCAGCTTATTCGACCGGGAGGGGTACAATGAGCAGTTCTTC. This encodes CASSLFDREGYNEQFF. The chain uses TRBV11-2 and TRBJ2-1; 8 bases line up with TRBD2. V lost 2 bases, J lost 4 bases, and 7 bases stayed unmatched. This CDR3 comprises 16 residues. The germline CDR1 and CDR2 sequences are SGHAT and FQNNGV.

The chain employs TRBV28 and TRBJ2-7; no clear D gene. Germline CDR1 MDHEN, CDR2 SYDVKM. The CDR3 length is 15 residues. V lost 1 base, J lost 1 base, and 11 bases lay in between. The CDR3 sequence: CASSLSLGRSYEQYF. The DNA of the CDR3 is TGTGCCAGCAGTTTATCTTTGGGCAGGTCCTACGAGCAGTACTTC.

The chain recombines TRBV28 with TRBJ1-5; 12 bases match TRBD1. From germline, CDR1 is MDHEN and CDR2 SYDVKM. The trim removed 5 bases at V and 0 bases at J, leaving 14 bases unmatched. The length of the CDR3 is 20 residues. The CDR3 sequence: CASSPFAWDRGLDSNQPQHF. In DNA form, the CDR3 reads TGTGCCAGCAGTCCCTTCGCTTGGGACAGGGGGCTCGATAGCAATCAGCCCCAGCATTTT. The variable domain in full, completed from reference TRBV28 and TRBJ1-5, reads DVKVTQSSRYLVKRTGEKVFLECVQDMDHENMFWYRQDPGLGLRLIYFSYDVKMKEKGDIPEGYSVSREKKERFSLILESASTNQTSMYLCASSPFAWDRGLDSNQPQHFGDGTRLSIL.

The J gene is TRBJ2-3, the V gene TRBV5-1, with 14 positions matching TRBD2. CDR1 and CDR2 from the germline V gene are SGHRS and YFSETQ. The V and J ends lost 4 bases and 9 bases, in that order; junction bases with no gene match: 10. The CDR3 runs 16 residues. The CDR3 sequence is CASSKGLAGAGGTQYF. In DNA, the CDR3 is TGCGCCAGCAGCAAGGGACTAGCGGGGGCGGGAGGAACGCAGTATTTT.

The genes are TRBV7-9 and TRBJ2-7; 10 bases are shared with TRBD2. The V gene end was trimmed by 5 bases and the J gene end by 7 bases; junction bases not matched to a gene: 11. This CDR3 has 15 amino acids. The V gene's germline CDR1 is SEHNR and CDR2 FQNEAQ (reference sequence). CDR3 residues: CASSHPSGSAGEQYF. CDR3 nucleotides: TGTGCCAGCAGCCATCCTAGCGGGAGTGCGGGGGAGCAGTACTTC.

The genes are TRBV6-5 and TRBJ2-2; D is uncertain. The CDR3 runs to 14 residues. Germline V gene sequence: CDR1 MNHEY, CDR2 SVGAGI. V was pared by 5 bases and J by 5 bases, with 12 bases between. CDR3 loop: CASSTPLWTGELFF. CDR3 sequence (DNA): TGTGCCAGCAGTACCCCCCTTTGGACCGGGGAGCTGTTTTTT.

This chain uses TRBV2 with TRBJ1-5; 8 nucleotides match TRBD1. This CDR3 is built from 15 residues. Germline assignment: CDR1 SNHLY and CDR2 FYNNEI. The ends lost 2 bases at V and 6 bases at J; junction bases unmatched: 6. Here the CDR3 reads CASSEWTGPGQPQHF. The CDR3, as DNA: TGTGCCAGCAGTGAATGGACAGGGCCAGGTCAGCCCCAGCATTTT.

The J gene is TRBJ2-2, the V gene TRBV19, with a tentative D call TRBD1 (5 bases). Germline CDR1 reads LNHDA; CDR2 reads SQIVND (reference sequence). V lost 7 bases to trimming and J lost 2 bases, with 11 bases between them. The CDR3 spans 14 residues. CDR3 nucleotide sequence: TGTGCCAGTAAAGAGCAGGGAAACACCGGGGAGCTGTTTTTT. Translated: CASKEQGNTGELFF.

The chain joins TRBV19 to TRBJ1-1; 8 nucleotides line up with TRBD1. The CDR3 extends over 14 amino acids. The germline gives CDR1 LNHDA, CDR2 SQIVND (reference sequence). The junction had 5 bases not matched to a gene; V was cut back by 2 bases and J by 6 bases. CDR3 loop: CASSIIQGAAEAFF. In nucleotides, the CDR3 is TGTGCCAGTAGTATAATTCAGGGGGCAGCTGAAGCTTTCTTT.

The V gene is TRBV9, the J gene TRBJ2-4; D might be TRBD1 (6 bases). The germline gives CDR1 SGDLS, CDR2 YYNGEE. The V gene lost 3 bases and the J gene lost 2 bases, with 12 bases spanning the gap. This CDR3 has 15 amino acids. The CDR3 DNA is TGTGCCAGCAGCGCGAAACAGGGTTCCAAAAACATTCAGTACTTC. As protein: CASSAKQGSKNIQYF. Full variable domain (missing parts from reference TRBV9 and TRBJ2-4): DSGVTQTPKHLITATGQRVTLRCSPRSGDLSVYWYQQSLDQGLQFLIQYYNGEERAKGNILERFSAQQFPDLHSELNLSSLELGDSALYFCASSAKQGSKNIQYFGAGTRLSVL.

In regard to this clone: Other DNA sequences from this sample encode an identical CDR3 as well. The CDR3 sequence is CASSPAGYEQYF. As DNA, the CDR3 is TGTGCCAGCAGCCCAGCAGGTTACGAGCAGTACTTC. The chain combines TRBV5-5 with TRBJ2-7; D is ambiguous. Germline CDR1 SGHKS, CDR2 YYEKEE (reference sequence). There are 12 residues in the CDR3. Trimming pared 4 bases from V and 4 bases from J, leaving 9 bases between.

The V call is TRBV7-6, the J call TRBJ1-5, with D maybe TRBD1 (5 bases). Trimming stripped 5 bases from V and 0 bases from J, with 11 bases between. This CDR3 has 15 amino acids. Germline V gives CDR1 SGHVS, CDR2 FNYEAQ. CDR3 residues: CASSAGLGSNQPQHF. For the CDR3, the DNA is TGTGCCAGCAGCGCAGGGTTAGGTAGCAATCAGCCCCAGCATTTT.

This chain links TRBV19 with TRBJ2-7; 7 bases are shared with TRBD1. Looked up from germline, CDR1 is LNHDA and CDR2 is SQIVND (reference sequence). V dropped 6 bases and J dropped 1; count of bases not matched to a gene: 9. The CDR3 has 15 amino acids. The DNA for the CDR3 is TGTGCCAGTAGCACGTACAGGGGCCCGTCCTACGAGCAGTACTTC. It yields the protein CASSTYRGPSYEQYF.

This clone was counted ten times or more. The chain has TRBV19 and TRBJ1-1, with 9 positions matching TRBD1. The CDR3 contains 13 residues. V shed 6 bases and J 5 bases; nucleotides not matched to a gene: 4. Per germline, CDR1 LNHDA and CDR2 SQIVND (reference sequence). CDR3 region: CASRGTGKTEAFF. DNA for the CDR3: TGTGCCAGTAGGGGGACAGGGAAGACTGAAGCTTTCTTT.

This chain connects TRBV18 to TRBJ2-1, with 10 nucleotides matching TRBD1. The V gene end was trimmed by 2 bases and the J gene end by 4 bases; junction bases not matched to a gene: 5. CDR1 and CDR2 (germline): KGHSH, LQKENI. The CDR3 loop spans 16 amino acids. The CDR3 reads CASSPYADRGYNEQFF. The CDR3 DNA follows: TGTGCCAGCTCACCATATGCGGACAGGGGGTACAATGAGCAGTTCTTC. Combining the CDR3 with reference TRBV18 and TRBJ2-1 gives the whole variable domain NAGVMQNPRHLVRRRGQEARLRCSPMKGHSHVYWYRQLPEEGLKFMVYLQKENIIDESGMPKERFSAEFPKEGPSILRIQQVVRGDSAAYFCASSPYADRGYNEQFFGPGTRLTVL.

V usage is TRBV27 and J usage is TRBJ1-5; weak D call: TRBD1 (6 bases). The V and J ends lost 6 bases and 4 bases respectively, with 16 bases between them. The CDR3 has 15 residues. The germline CDR1 and CDR2 sequences are MNHEY and SMNVEV (reference sequence). The CDR3 loop reads CASRPIGQPNQPQHF. Here the CDR3 DNA reads TGTGCCAGCAGACCCATCGGACAGCCTAATCAGCCCCAGCATTTT.

The chain recombines TRBV10-3 with TRBJ2-1; D not resolved. This CDR3 is built from 12 residues. The germline V gene encodes CDR1 ENHRY and CDR2 SYGVKD. V gave up 8 bases and J gave up 6 bases, with 11 bases separating them. As DNA, the CDR3 is TGTGCCATCGAGTTAGATACCAATGAGCAGTTCTTC. Protein sequence: CAIELDTNEQFF.

The CDR3 DNA is TGTGCCAGCAGTTTCTGGCGGGGAAGCTCCTACGAGCAGTACTTC. Translated: CASSFWRGSSYEQYF. V is TRBV28 and J is TRBJ2-7, with D possibly matching TRBD2 (6 bases). This CDR3 contains 15 residues. Germline CDR1 MDHEN, CDR2 SYDVKM. Deletions cut 3 bases from V and 0 bases from J, with 12 bases between.